Listed here is a single T cell receptor (beta chain). This sample is part of a study of blood T cell repertoires in COVID-19. On the study more broadly: Sites in the United States, Italy and Spain provided acute and convalescent COVID-19 samples. Sources were T cells, B-cell-depleted T cells, or PBMCs; the material itself was cDNA or gDNA.

Original data processing: Cell counts per sample came from amplifying reference gene primers. The data were produced by immunoSEQ multiplex PCR, yet TCRdb's version contains in-frame clones alone and is incomplete. The DNA was the basis for D and trimming; V, J and clone size are from that table. The sample has some 200,000 clones, 70% to 90% seen once. This TCR was recovered from a man in his fifties who had recovered from COVID-19. Sequencing was performed on peripheral blood.

CDR3 in DNA: TGTGCCAGCAGGAGTACAGGGAAAGGACGCGAGCAGTACTTC. Its protein is CASRSTGKGREQYF. The chain has TRBV6-5 and TRBJ2-7, with a possible D match to TRBD1 (6 bases). The CDR3 contains 14 residues. Germline CDR1 is MNHEY and CDR2 is SVGAGI. Trimming took 6 bases from V and 6 from J, leaving 18 bases between them.